These T cell receptor beta chains were read from a single sample in a study of T cells in narcolepsy. The assay was immunoSEQ multiplex PCR, and TCRdb's table has in-frame clones only and misses some. The table includes about 40,000 clones, around 88% detected once. Material: CD45RA- memory CD4+ T cells from PBMCs. These receptors all come from a human donor with narcolepsy. Both conserved end residues are part of each CDR3. D genes are given only for firm matches. Rows give clone size only sometimes, using once, few, many, or a class for an expanded clone.

size,D,J,V,CDR3,DNA
.,TRBD1,TRBJ1-4,TRBV7-2,CASSSGQGWGEKLFF,TGTGCCAGCAGCTCGGGACAGGGGTGGGGTGAAAAACTGTTTTTT
once,.,TRBJ2-7,TRBV19,CASRDTGREQYF,TGTGCCAGTAGGGACACCGGACGTGAGCAGTACTTC
.,.,TRBJ2-1,TRBV2,CASSESAQSGGEQFF,TGTGCCAGCAGTGAATCCGCACAGTCTGGGGGTGAGCAGTTCTTC
.,.,TRBJ1-2,TRBV30,CACRAGFGGYTF,TGTGCCTGTCGTGCGGGCTTCGGCGGCTACACCTTC
.,TRBD2,TRBJ2-1,TRBV2,CADGLAGKGINEQFF,TGTGCCGACGGACTAGCGGGAAAAGGCATCAATGAGCAGTTCTTC
.,TRBD2,TRBJ2-4,TRBV6-6,CASSYSGGSENIQYF,TGTGCCAGCAGTTACTCGGGGGGGAGTGAAAACATTCAGTACTTC
.,.,TRBJ1-2,TRBV19,CASSNNYGYTF,TGTGCCAGTAGTAACAACTATGGCTACACCTTC
.,TRBD1,TRBJ2-5,TRBV10-3,CAISARDSETQYF,TGTGCCATCAGCGCCCGGGACAGCGAGACCCAGTACTTC
.,.,TRBJ2-2,TRBV4-1,CASSPLGLRGGELFF,TGCGCCAGCAGCCCCCTAGGACTCCGGGGCGGGGAGCTGTTTTTT
.,.,TRBJ1-2,TRBV5-6,CASSGGFWQYYGYTF,TGTGCCAGCAGCGGGGGATTCTGGCAGTACTATGGCTACACCTTC
.,.,TRBJ2-7,TRBV2,CASSDVGLDSYEQYF,TGTGCCAGCAGTGATGTGGGACTTGATTCCTACGAGCAGTACTTC
.,.,TRBJ1-1,TRBV5-1,CASSKDGKTEAFF,TGCGCCAGCAGCAAGGACGGTAAAACTGAAGCTTTCTTT
.,TRBD2,TRBJ2-1,TRBV5-1,CASSLETSAGVNEQFF,TGCGCCAGCAGCTTGGAGACGTCAGCGGGAGTTAATGAGCAGTTCTTC
once,TRBD2,TRBJ2-2,TRBV4-1,CASSQGGDRGLAGELFF,TGCGCCAGCAGCCAAGGGGGTGACAGGGGACTAGCGGGGGAGCTGTTTTTT
.,TRBD2,TRBJ2-4,TRBV2,CASGAGDSYWAGAKNIQYF,TGTGCCAGTGGAGCGGGGGACTCTTACTGGGCCGGGGCCAAAAACATTCAGTACTTC
.,TRBD1,TRBJ1-2,TRBV6-5,CASRLQGYDGYTF,TGTGCCAGCAGACTACAGGGGTATGATGGCTACACCTTC
.,TRBD2,TRBJ2-1,TRBV5-4,CASSPGTTRVDEQFF,TGTGCCAGCAGCCCGGGGACTACCCGAGTGGATGAGCAGTTCTTC
medium-sized,.,TRBJ1-4,TRBV7-4,CASSEPQLSEEEKLFF,TGTGCCAGCAGCGAACCACAGCTCTCTGAGGAGGAAAAACTGTTTTTT
once,.,TRBJ2-2,TRBV10-3,CAISESRAENTGELFF,TGTGCCATCAGTGAGTCGAGGGCAGAGAACACCGGGGAGCTGTTTTTT
.,TRBD2,TRBJ2-3,TRBV10-3,CAISGGGEGDTQYF,TGTGCCATCAGTGGTGGGGGGGAGGGCGATACGCAGTATTTT
.,.,TRBJ1-2,TRBV6-6,CAGSPSPDYGYTF,TGTGCCGGCAGTCCCAGTCCCGACTATGGCTACACCTTC
.,.,TRBJ1-5,TRBV19,CASSSQGSMGNQPQHF,TGTGCCAGTAGTAGTCAGGGGTCGATGGGCAATCAGCCCCAGCATTTT
.,.,TRBJ2-4,TRBV25-1,CASSTGSGIQYF,TGTGCCAGCAGTACCGGGTCAGGGATTCAGTACTTC
.,.,TRBJ2-5,TRBV29-1,CSVSGGQGFETQYF,TGCAGCGTTTCGGGCGGGCAGGGGTTTGAGACCCAGTACTTC
once,.,TRBJ1-2,TRBV7-9,CASSSGSYGYTF,TGTGCCAGCAGCTCCGGATCTTATGGCTACACCTTC
few,.,TRBJ2-7,TRBV27,CASSLSHDGGDEQYF,TGTGCCAGCAGTTTATCTCACGATGGAGGTGACGAGCAGTACTTC
.,.,TRBJ1-2,TRBV19,CASSFQEFNYGYTF,TGTGCCAGTAGTTTCCAGGAATTCAACTATGGCTACACCTTC
.,.,TRBJ1-5,TRBV4-3,CASSQDGRIQWGNQPQHF,TGCGCCAGCAGCCAAGATGGGCGGATCCAATGGGGCAATCAGCCCCAGCATTTT
.,.,TRBJ1-1,TRBV7-2,CASSPGGGIGTEAFF,TGTGCCAGCAGCCCCGGCGGGGGCATAGGCACTGAAGCTTTCTTT
.,TRBD1,TRBJ1-4,TRBV6-1,CASSGNRGMAEKLFF,TGTGCCAGCAGTGGAAACAGGGGGATGGCAGAAAAACTGTTTTTT